Below are 21 T cell receptor beta chains sequenced from a single sample in a study of cytomegalovirus exposure and HLA in healthy donors. The PCR employed 60 Vbeta primers together with 13 Jbeta primers. The repertoire was sequenced with immunoSEQ multiplex PCR; TCRdb's copy has only in-frame clones and lacks some. Found here are 130,000 or so clones, more than 60% of them singletons; the top ten hold 2% to 2.5%. Material: PBMCs. The receptors were sampled from a woman aged 40 to 50 in good health and CMV-seropositive.

J is TRBJ1-3 and V is TRBV7-2; D possibly corresponds to TRBD1 (6 bases). The ends were cut back, 4 bases at V and 1 base at J, with 8 bases in the middle. The CDR3 runs 14 residues. Germline loops: CDR1 SGHTA, CDR2 FQGNSA. The CDR3 DNA sequence: TGTGCCAGCAGCTCGACAGGTTCTGGAAACACCATATATTTT. Protein product: CASSSTGSGNTIYF.

This chain connects TRBV19 to TRBJ1-1; 9 bases match TRBD1. Trimming removed 5 bases from V and 5 bases from J; junction bases left unmatched: 12. Germline V CDR1 and CDR2: LNHDA, SQIVND (reference sequence). The CDR3 length is 16 residues. This CDR3 reads CASSPRGTGIGTEAFF. CDR3 in DNA: TGTGCCAGTAGTCCTCGAGGGACAGGGATTGGGACTGAAGCTTTCTTT.

The J gene is TRBJ1-2, the V gene TRBV2, with D uncertain. This CDR3 has 14 residues. Trimming removed 0 bases at V and 8 bases at J, with 13 bases between. Germline V lookup: CDR1 SNHLY, CDR2 FYNNEI. The CDR3 nucleotides are TGTGCCAGCAGTGAAGCTTCGGCGGCGCAGGGCTACACCTTC. Amino acids: CASSEASAAQGYTF.

This clone was observed once. Mismatch with germline at one junction end may stem from a read error. V gene TRBV7-7 combines with J gene TRBJ2-7; 8 bases map to TRBD2. Germline V gene lookup returns CDR1 SSHAT and CDR2 FNYEAQ (reference sequence). The CDR3 is 15 residues long. DNA of the CDR3: TGTGCTAGCAGCCCAGCGGGACGGGAGGGCCACGAGCAGTACTTC. Translation: CASSPAGREGHEQYF.

This clone was observed once. The chain joins TRBV29-1 to TRBJ2-5; 9 positions match TRBD1. With the DNA end fitting TRBJ2-7 better, the J assignment may be wrong. Germline values: CDR1 SQVTM, CDR2 ANQGSEA. This CDR3 has 16 amino acids. CDR3 residues: CSVEESGWTGVYEQYF. CDR3 in DNA: TGCAGCGTTGAAGAATCGGGGTGGACAGGGGTCTACGAGCAGTACTTC.

The chain combines TRBV11-2 with TRBJ2-3; the D gene is possibly TRBD1 (6 bases). Trimming removed 5 bases at V and 5 bases at J, with 11 bases between. Germline CDR1 and CDR2: SGHAT and FQNNGV. The CDR3 spans 13 residues. This chain's CDR3 is CASSTQGGDTQYF. CDR3 nucleotide sequence: TGTGCCAGCAGCACCCAAGGGGGAGATACGCAGTATTTT.

This sequence joins TRBV9 and TRBJ2-1; the match to TRBD2 covers 12 bases. Germline CDR1 SGDLS, CDR2 YYNGEE. With 6 bases clipped from V and 6 bases from J, the junction kept 13 bases outside the gene matches. The length of the CDR3 is 17 residues. The chain's CDR3 is CASNPPHLAGGVNEQFF. The CDR3 region has the DNA TGTGCCAGCAACCCCCCACATCTAGCGGGAGGGGTCAATGAGCAGTTCTTC. Full variable domain (missing parts from reference TRBV9 and TRBJ2-1): DSGVTQTPKHLITATGQRVTLRCSPRSGDLSVYWYQQSLDQGLQFLIQYYNGEERAKGNILERFSAQQFPDLHSELNLSSLELGDSALYFCASNPPHLAGGVNEQFFGPGTRLTVL.

V gene TRBV9 combines with J gene TRBJ1-4; D remains ambiguous. CDR1 is SGDLS, CDR2 YYNGEE, per germline. Trimming pared 0 bases from V and 7 bases from J, leaving 13 bases between. CDR3 size: 15 residues. CDR3 nucleotides: TGTGCCAGCAGCGTAGTTGGAGCAACGGGTGAAAAACTGTTTTTT. This translates into CASSVVGATGEKLFF.

This chain joins TRBV12-5 and TRBJ1-2, with TRBD1 matching over 8 bases. Germline-derived CDR1 and CDR2 are LGHNT and FRNRAP. V was clipped by 1 base and J by 4 bases; unmatched bases: 11. This CDR3 contains 17 residues. The CDR3 region has the DNA TGTGCTAGTGGTTTGGCAAGTCAGGGGGCCCCTTTCTATGGCTACACCTTC. Residues: CASGLASQGAPFYGYTF.

With regard to this clone: In the same sample, other DNA sequences code for this CDR3. This rearrangement joins TRBV5-4 to TRBJ2-7, with 8 bases lining up with TRBD1. The V gene end was trimmed by 2 bases and the J gene end by 1 base; junction bases not matched to a gene: 8. Germline lookup yields CDR1 SGHNT and CDR2 YYREEE (reference sequence). This CDR3 spans 16 amino acids. The CDR3 here is CASSLSPRGLSYEQYF. As DNA, the CDR3 is TGTGCCAGCAGCTTATCCCCCAGGGGGCTTTCCTACGAGCAGTACTTC.

The chain is built from TRBV5-1 and TRBJ2-1; 7 positions agree with TRBD1. This CDR3 has 15 residues. Looked up from germline, CDR1 is SGHRS and CDR2 is YFSETQ. Trimming removed 4 bases from V and 1 base from J; junction bases left unmatched: 5. CDR3 sequence reads: CASSPSGQSYNEQFF. As DNA, the CDR3 is TGCGCCAGCAGCCCGTCGGGACAGTCCTACAATGAGCAGTTCTTC. The complete variable domain, with remaining parts taken from reference TRBV5-1 and TRBJ2-1, reads KAGVTQTPRYLIKTRGQQVTLSCSPISGHRSVSWYQQTPGQGLQFLFEYFSETQRNKGNFPGRFSGRQFSNSRSEMNVSTLELGDSALYLCASSPSGQSYNEQFFGPGTRLTVL.

In this sample, this clone turned up once. V usage is TRBV7-9 and J usage is TRBJ2-3, with no clear D. This CDR3 spans 14 amino acids. Between the trimmed V and J ends, which lost 2 bases and 2 bases, there was a span of 8 bases. The germline V gene has CDR1 SEHNR and CDR2 FQNEAQ (reference sequence). The CDR3 is CASSLTGDTDTQYF. The CDR3 region has the DNA TGTGCCAGCAGCTTAACGGGTGACACAGATACGCAGTATTTT.

V is TRBV7-9 and J is TRBJ1-4; D possibly corresponds to TRBD1 (5 bases). The CDR3 loop spans 15 amino acids. Germline V CDR1 and CDR2: SEHNR, FQNEAQ (reference sequence). The V end was cut by 0 bases, the J end by 6 bases, with 11 bases between. The CDR3 loop reads CASSLAGEEDEKLFF. CDR3 bases: TGTGCCAGCAGCTTAGCAGGGGAGGAGGATGAAAAACTGTTTTTT.

This clone was picked up a small number of times. The rearrangement joins TRBV19 to TRBJ1-1; maybe TRBD1 (5 bases). Per the germline V gene, CDR1 is LNHDA and CDR2 is SQIVND (reference sequence). The CDR3 has 16 amino acids. V shed 8 bases and J shed 1 base, with 20 bases lying between them. The CDR3 region is CASWTMAGSSNTEAFF. The DNA of the CDR3 is TGTGCCAGTTGGACGATGGCAGGGTCCTCGAACACTGAAGCTTTCTTT.

This chain joins TRBV19 and TRBJ1-5; D is unclear. CDR1 LNHDA and CDR2 SQIVND come from the germline V gene (reference sequence). The CDR3 extends over 11 amino acids. V was clipped by 9 bases and J by 9 bases, with 12 bases between them. CDR3 sequence (DNA): TGTGCCAGCCTGGGTGAGGGGCCCCAGCATTTT. Amino acid sequence: CASLGEGPQHF.

This sequence joins TRBV7-2 and TRBJ2-7; 9 bases are shared with TRBD1. J was trimmed by 2 bases and V by 5 bases; bases with no gene match: 7. Looked up from germline, CDR1 is SGHTA and CDR2 is FQGNSA. The CDR3 is made up of 15 amino acids. The chain's CDR3 is CASSARGQGPYEQYF. CDR3 DNA sequence: TGTGCCAGCAGCGCGCGTGGACAGGGGCCCTACGAGCAGTACTTC.

The chain links TRBV27 to TRBJ1-5, with D hard to call. The germline V and J ends were trimmed by 0 bases and 4 bases, with 7 bases remaining between them. Germline CDR1 and CDR2: MNHEY and SMNVEV (reference sequence). This CDR3 is built from 14 residues. The CDR3 protein is CASSLSSANQPQHF. The CDR3 region has the DNA TGTGCCAGCAGTTTATCCAGCGCAAATCAGCCCCAGCATTTT.

The chain has TRBV5-1 and TRBJ2-1; 7 bases align to TRBD1. Germline V gives CDR1 SGHRS, CDR2 YFSETQ. CDR3 length: 16 residues. The V and J ends lost 0 bases and 1 base, in that order; junction bases with no gene match: 4. The CDR3 region has the DNA TGCGCCAGCAGCTTGGGACAGGGAAAATCCTACAATGAGCAGTTCTTC. Protein product: CASSLGQGKSYNEQFF.

This clone has a handful of counts. This chain links TRBV19 with TRBJ1-2; 9 bases fit TRBD1. The CDR3 loop spans 15 amino acids. The germline V gene encodes CDR1 LNHDA and CDR2 SQIVND (reference sequence). V was pared by 3 bases and J by 4 bases, with 6 bases of the junction left unmatched. The CDR3 is CASSISRDRVYGYTF. The CDR3 DNA reads as TGTGCCAGTAGTATCTCGCGGGACAGGGTCTATGGCTACACCTTC.

The rearrangement uses TRBV5-6 and TRBJ2-5; tentative D call: TRBD2 (6 bases). Looked up from germline, CDR1 is SGHDT and CDR2 is YYEEEE. This CDR3 has 15 residues. The V gene lost 4 bases and the J gene lost 5 bases, with 18 bases spanning the gap. The CDR3 spells CASSMGWSGGETQYF. CDR3 nucleotide sequence: TGTGCCAGCAGCATGGGTTGGTCCGGAGGGGAGACCCAGTACTTC.

The V gene is TRBV28, the J gene TRBJ1-1; weak D call: TRBD1 (6 bases). Trimming removed 6 bases at V and 4 bases at J, with 21 bases between. There are 16 residues in the CDR3. Germline V CDR1 and CDR2: MDHEN, SYDVKM. The CDR3 DNA reads as TGTGCCAGCAGGCCACAGGGTACTATAGACGGCACTGAAGCTTTCTTT. It specifies CASRPQGTIDGTEAFF.